This is a list of T cell receptor beta chains from one sample in a study of T cells in localized non-small cell lung cancer. Sequencing used immunoSEQ multiplex PCR; TCRdb keeps in-frame clones, though not all of them. The repertoire holds roughly 40,000 clones, with approximately 81% as singletons. Sequencing used peripheral blood mononuclear cells, obtained before any cancer treatment. The receptors come from a male donor older than 55 with stage II lung adenocarcinoma. CDR3s include the opening cysteine and the closing phenylalanine or tryptophan. D genes are given only for firm matches. Not every row has a clone size; where given, it reads once, few, many or a size class.

V	D	size	J	CDR3	DNA
TRBV5-1	TRBD1	-	TRBJ1-4	CASSLEGQGTNEKLFF	TGCGCCAGCAGCCTCGAGGGACAGGGAACTAATGAAAAACTGTTTTTT
TRBV19	TRBD1	-	TRBJ2-2	CASSGDPGQLWTGELFF	TGTGCCAGTAGTGGGGACCCGGGACAGTTGTGGACCGGGGAGCTGTTTTTT
TRBV29-1	-	-	TRBJ2-7	CSVGQGSIYEQYF	TGCAGCGTTGGGCAGGGGAGTATCTACGAGCAGTACTTC
TRBV5-1	TRBD1	-	TRBJ1-2	CASSFTGDGYTF	TGCGCCAGCAGCTTTACAGGGGATGGCTACACCTTC
TRBV6-5	-	-	TRBJ1-6	CASSYDRGAFNSPLHF	TGTGCCAGCAGTTATGATCGGGGCGCGTTTAACTCACCCCTCCACTTT
TRBV7-2	-	once	TRBJ2-2	CASSLDSGRPTGELFF	TGTGCCAGCAGCTTAGACTCCGGCAGACCCACCGGGGAGCTGTTTTTT
TRBV19	TRBD2	-	TRBJ2-7	CARAGLRGDEQYF	TGTGCCAGAGCAGGGCTACGGGGGGACGAGCAGTACTTC
TRBV4-1	TRBD2	once	TRBJ2-1	CASSQENTGLAYNEQFF	TGCGCCAGCAGCCAAGAGAATACGGGACTAGCCTACAATGAGCAGTTCTTC
TRBV2	TRBD1	-	TRBJ2-3	CASRPGQGPLDTQYF	TGTGCCAGCAGACCGGGACAGGGGCCCCTAGATACGCAGTATTTT
TRBV18	TRBD1	medium-sized	TRBJ2-7	CASSPGQGFSYEQYF	TGTGCCAGCTCACCGGGACAGGGCTTCTCCTACGAGCAGTACTTC
TRBV5-1	TRBD1	-	TRBJ2-5	CASSPYDRGQETQYF	TGCGCCAGCAGCCCGTACGACAGGGGCCAAGAGACCCAGTACTTC
TRBV18	-	-	TRBJ2-5	CASSPLGVSETQYF	TGTGCCAGCTCACCTCTAGGCGTGTCCGAGACCCAGTACTTC
TRBV9	-	-	TRBJ2-5	CASSGQNQETQYF	TGTGCCAGCAGCGGACAGAACCAAGAGACCCAGTACTTC
TRBV5-6	TRBD2	-	TRBJ2-1	CASSWGIPRGGDEQFF	TGTGCCAGCAGCTGGGGAATTCCTCGTGGGGGGGATGAGCAGTTCTTC
TRBV6-1	-	-	TRBJ1-1	CASSEASFF	TGTGCCAGCAGTGAAGCGTCTTTCTTT
TRBV13	-	once	TRBJ1-3	CASSYLGQSSGNTIYF	TGTGCCAGCAGCTACCTTGGACAGTCTTCTGGAAACACCATATATTTT
TRBV4-2	TRBD2	-	TRBJ2-3	CASSQDTSGRATDTQYF	TGTGCCAGCAGCCAAGATACTAGCGGGAGGGCCACGGATACGCAGTATTTT
TRBV7-6	TRBD1	-	TRBJ2-2	CASSARQGATGELFF	TGTGCCAGCAGCGCCCGACAGGGGGCGACCGGGGAGCTGTTTTTT
TRBV11-2	-	-	TRBJ1-5	CASSLTGNQPQHF	TGTGCCAGCAGCCTGACGGGCAATCAGCCCCAGCATTTT
TRBV5-5	TRBD1	-	TRBJ2-3	CASSQAGQGMGDTQYF	TGTGCCAGCAGTCAAGCCGGACAGGGAATGGGTGATACGCAGTATTTT
TRBV4-2	-	-	TRBJ1-1	CASSQGQTNTEAFF	TGTGCCAGCAGTCAGGGGCAGACAAACACTGAAGCTTTCTTT
TRBV5-4	-	few	TRBJ1-1	CASSSDYVSTEAFF	TGTGCCAGCAGCTCGGATTATGTGTCGACTGAAGCTTTCTTT
TRBV10-3	TRBD1	-	TRBJ1-1	CAMTKDRATEAFF	TGTGCCATGACTAAAGACAGGGCTACTGAAGCTTTCTTT
TRBV28	-	few	TRBJ1-1	CASWSAGAAYTEAFF	TGTGCCAGCTGGTCGGCCGGAGCGGCTTACACTGAAGCTTTCTTT
TRBV30	-	once	TRBJ2-7	CAWSPGTLIYEQYF	TGTGCCTGGAGTCCAGGTACCTTAATCTACGAGCAGTACTTC
TRBV6-5	-	-	TRBJ1-5	CASSYGAEGPQHF	TGTGCCAGCAGTTACGGGGCGGAAGGGCCCCAGCATTTT
TRBV2	TRBD1	-	TRBJ1-1	CASTGTGYTEAFF	TGTGCCAGCACTGGGACAGGATACACTGAAGCTTTCTTT
TRBV6-5	TRBD1	-	TRBJ2-5	CASSYGNRGRETQYF	TGTGCCAGCAGTTACGGGAACAGGGGAAGGGAGACCCAGTACTTC
TRBV5-5	-	-	TRBJ1-3	CASSLAGNTIYF	TGTGCCAGCAGCTTAGCAGGAAACACCATATATTTT
TRBV28	-	-	TRBJ1-2	CASSRDGYYGYTF	TGTGCCAGCAGTCGGGACGGATATTATGGCTACACCTTC
TRBV5-1	-	-	TRBJ2-7	CASSFRDHSSYEQYF	TGCGCCAGCAGCTTTCGGGACCATAGCTCCTACGAGCAGTACTTC
TRBV15	-	-	TRBJ2-1	CATSRDSNRDEQFF	TGTGCCACCAGCAGGGATTCGAATAGGGATGAGCAGTTCTTC
TRBV30	-	-	TRBJ1-1	CAWNPGLQNTEAFF	TGTGCCTGGAACCCGGGACTTCAGAACACTGAAGCTTTCTTT
TRBV6-5	TRBD2	-	TRBJ2-7	CASRVLAGVHEQYF	TGTGCCAGCAGGGTACTAGCGGGAGTTCACGAGCAGTACTTC
TRBV9	TRBD1	once	TRBJ2-1	CASSVGTGGINEQFF	TGTGCCAGCAGCGTAGGGACAGGGGGCATTAATGAGCAGTTCTTC
TRBV11-2	TRBD1	-	TRBJ1-4	CASSFGTGINEKLFF	TGTGCCAGCAGCTTCGGGACAGGGATTAATGAAAAACTGTTTTTT
TRBV19	-	-	TRBJ2-2	CATGQGGDTGELFF	TGTGCCACCGGGCAGGGTGGGGACACCGGGGAGCTGTTTTTT
TRBV7-6	TRBD2	-	TRBJ2-1	CASTVAGTSGREQFF	TGTGCCAGCACCGTCGCCGGGACTAGCGGCCGGGAGCAGTTCTTC
TRBV14	-	-	TRBJ1-5	CASSQERQWMSNQPQHF	TGTGCCAGCAGCCAAGAGAGGCAGTGGATGAGCAATCAGCCCCAGCATTTT
TRBV5-5	-	once	TRBJ2-3	CASSFQAVDTQYF	TGTGCCAGCAGCTTCCAGGCAGTAGATACGCAGTATTTT
TRBV5-4	-	-	TRBJ1-4	CASSWGRAEKLFF	TGTGCCAGCAGCTGGGGACGGGCGGAAAAACTGTTTTTT
TRBV5-6	TRBD1	-	TRBJ2-5	CASSFRQGETQYF	TGTGCCAGCAGCTTCCGACAGGGCGAGACCCAGTACTTC
TRBV28	TRBD2	-	TRBJ2-7	CASSSASGRANEQYF	TGTGCCAGCAGTTCCGCTAGCGGGAGGGCCAACGAGCAGTACTTC
TRBV6-5	TRBD2	once	TRBJ2-4	CASSYTSGTGKNIQYF	TGTGCCAGCAGTTATACTAGCGGGACTGGCAAAAACATTCAGTACTTC
TRBV7-3	-	-	TRBJ2-7	CASSSRDGMAYEQYF	TGTGCCAGCAGCTCGAGGGACGGGATGGCCTACGAGCAGTACTTC
TRBV7-8	TRBD1	-	TRBJ2-5	CASSLGVTGLETQYF	TGTGCCAGCAGCCTAGGGGTGACAGGGTTGGAGACCCAGTACTTC
TRBV5-1	TRBD1	few	TRBJ2-7	CASSLSGGSYEQYF	TGCGCCAGCAGCTTGTCAGGGGGTTCCTACGAGCAGTACTTC
TRBV4-1	TRBD1	-	TRBJ1-2	CASSQDKGDSPLYGYTF	TGCGCCAGCAGCCAAGATAAGGGGGACAGTCCCCTATATGGCTACACCTTC
TRBV14	TRBD1	-	TRBJ2-1	CASSQLGGQDEQFF	TGTGCCAGCAGCCAACTCGGGGGACAGGATGAGCAGTTCTTC
TRBV4-1	-	-	TRBJ2-7	CASSQMDGSYEQYF	TGCGCCAGCAGCCAAATGGACGGTTCCTACGAGCAGTACTTC
TRBV30	-	-	TRBJ1-4	CALGSGATNEKLFF	TGTGCCCTTGGATCGGGCGCAACTAATGAAAAACTGTTTTTT
TRBV30	TRBD1	once	TRBJ1-1	CAWSAGQEMNTEAFF	TGTGCCTGGAGTGCTGGACAGGAGATGAACACTGAAGCTTTCTTT
TRBV5-4	TRBD1	-	TRBJ1-3	CASSDGQASGNTIYF	TGTGCCAGCAGCGACGGACAGGCCTCTGGAAACACCATATATTTT
TRBV30	TRBD1	few	TRBJ1-1	CAWSRDSSNTEAFF	TGTGCCTGGAGTCGGGACAGTTCGAACACTGAAGCTTTCTTT